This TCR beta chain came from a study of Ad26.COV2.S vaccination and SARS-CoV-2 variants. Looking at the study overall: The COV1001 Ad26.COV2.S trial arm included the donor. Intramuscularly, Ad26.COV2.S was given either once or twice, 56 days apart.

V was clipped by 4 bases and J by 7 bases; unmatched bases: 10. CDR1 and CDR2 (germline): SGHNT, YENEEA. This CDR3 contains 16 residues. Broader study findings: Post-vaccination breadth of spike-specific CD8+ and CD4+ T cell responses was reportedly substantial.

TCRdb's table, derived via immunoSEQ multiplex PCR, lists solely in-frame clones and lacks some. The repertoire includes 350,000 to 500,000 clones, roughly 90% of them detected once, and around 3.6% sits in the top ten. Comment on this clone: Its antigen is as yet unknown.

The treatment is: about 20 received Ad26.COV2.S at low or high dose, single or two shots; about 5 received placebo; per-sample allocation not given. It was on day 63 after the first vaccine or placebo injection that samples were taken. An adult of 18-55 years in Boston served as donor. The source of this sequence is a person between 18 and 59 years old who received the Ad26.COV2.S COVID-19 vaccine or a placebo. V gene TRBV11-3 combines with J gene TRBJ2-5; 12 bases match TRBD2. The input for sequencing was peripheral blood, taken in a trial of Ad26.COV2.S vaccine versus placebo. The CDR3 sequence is CASSSSSGGVLGTQYF. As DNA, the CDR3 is TGTGCCAGCAGCTCCTCTAGCGGGGGGGTCCTCGGGACCCAGTACTTC.